This TCR beta chain was sequenced in a study of OX40 agonist ivuxolimab in advanced cancers. This CDR3 is built from 14 residues. Germline loops: CDR1 WNHNN, CDR2 SYGVQD (reference sequence). J gave up 5 bases and V 9 bases, and 12 bases lay outside the gene matches. The data were produced by immunoSEQ multiplex PCR, yet TCRdb's version contains in-frame clones alone and is incomplete. The table lists about 73,000 clones, roughly 85% of them singletons. The chain joins TRBV10-1 to TRBJ2-7, with TRBD1 matching 8 bases. Here the sequenced sample was CD4+ or CD8+ T cells sorted from blood, taken in a trial of the OX40 agonist ivuxolimab. The TCR sequence derives from an adult with an advanced solid tumor such as melanoma, head and neck, liver or kidney cancer. CDR3 coding DNA: TGCGCCAGGCCGGACAGGGTGGGAATCCACGAGCAGTACTTC. Its protein product is CARPDRVGIHEQYF.